This TCR beta chain was sequenced during a study of blood T cell repertoires in COVID-19. Study summary: Material from acute and convalescent COVID-19 was sourced from the United States, Italy and Spain.

Germline CDR1 and CDR2: SQVTM and ANQGSEA. The junction had 10 bases not matched to a gene; V was cut back by 7 bases and J by 7 bases. The CDR3 covers 14 residues. Clinical history as reported by participants underpinned cohort assignment. TCRdb keeps only in-frame clones here, not all; method: immunoSEQ multiplex PCR. The sample consists of some 410,000 clones, approximately 88% of them appearing once. The material sequenced was PBMCs or T cells enriched from blood (not recorded which). The chain is built from TRBV29-1 and TRBJ2-1; TRBD1 matches 10 bases. The TCR comes from a woman aged 30 to 39 with acute COVID-19. The CDR3: CSADSGQGQNEQFF. In DNA, the CDR3 is TGCAGCGCCGATTCGGGACAGGGGCAGAATGAGCAGTTCTTC.